This entry lists 3 T cell receptor beta chains sequenced from one sample in a study of breast tumors, draining lymph nodes, adjacent tissues. Breast cancer patients provided tissue from their axillary draining lymph nodes. TCRdb called the multiplex PCR reads again in MiXCR, with one record for every CDR3 protein. The sample lists approximately 100,000 distinct CDR3 sequences; about 20% were seen once. Sequencing was performed on axillary lymph node tissue. These receptors came from a female donor with breast cancer. Some clones in this sample may be carry-over from other donors' samples.

Concerning this clonotype: It may be a read error: a sequence one base away is much more abundant. This chain connects TRBV3-1 to TRBJ2-5; the D is unclear. The CDR3 loop spans 12 amino acids. CDR1 and CDR2 (germline): LGHDT, YNNKEL (reference sequence). This chain's CDR3 is CASSHVSEIQYF. The CDR3 nucleotides read TGTGCCAGCAGCCACGTAAGCGAGATCCAGTACTTC.

There are many counts of this clonotype. The rearrangement links TRBV4-1 to TRBJ2-1; tentative D call: TRBD2 (6 bases). CDR3 length: 17 residues. Trimming shortened V by 0 bases and J by 0 bases, and 12 bases separated the two germline ends. Looked up from germline, CDR1 is MGHRA and CDR2 is YSYEKL. CDR3 protein: CASSQDPGLSSYNEQFF. CDR3 sequence (DNA): TGCGCCAGCAGCCAAGACCCGGGACTGAGCTCCTACAATGAGCAGTTCTTC.

The V gene is TRBV20-1, the J gene TRBJ1-1; D is possibly TRBD1 (5 bases). Between the trimmed V and J ends, which lost 4 bases and 2 bases, there was a span of 11 bases. CDR1 is DFQATT, CDR2 SNEGSKA, per germline (reference sequence). CDR3 length: 13 amino acids. CDR3 region: CSAIRGSNTEAFF. The CDR3, as DNA: TGCAGTGCTATTCGGGGCAGTAACACTGAAGCTTTCTTT.